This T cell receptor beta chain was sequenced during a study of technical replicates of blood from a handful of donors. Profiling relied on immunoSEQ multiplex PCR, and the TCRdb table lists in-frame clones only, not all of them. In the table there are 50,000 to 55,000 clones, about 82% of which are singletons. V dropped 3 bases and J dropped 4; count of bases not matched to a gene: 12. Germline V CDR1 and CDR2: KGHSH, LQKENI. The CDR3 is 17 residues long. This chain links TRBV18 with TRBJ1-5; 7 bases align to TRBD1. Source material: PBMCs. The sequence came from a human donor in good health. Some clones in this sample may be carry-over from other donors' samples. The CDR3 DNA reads TGTGCCAGCTCACCCCCCGGTGGGACAGCCAAAAATCAGCCCCAGCATTTT. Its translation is CASSPPGGTAKNQPQHF.